Each of the 21 T cell receptor beta chains below was sequenced from the same sample in a study of technical replicates of blood from several donors. Generated by immunoSEQ multiplex PCR, the TCRdb table keeps only in-frame clones and is missing some. Of about 100,000 clones in the sample, around 96% were seen once. Sequences were obtained from T cells isolated from PBMCs. The source is a human donor in good health.

The chain employs TRBV5-4 and TRBJ2-7; no clear D gene. This CDR3 contains 11 residues. Germline assignment: CDR1 SGHNT and CDR2 YYREEE (reference sequence). Trimming left V 3 bases short and J 3 bases short, with 4 bases between. Written as DNA, the CDR3 is TGTGCCAGCAGCTCACTCTACGAGCAGTACTTC. Its protein is CASSSLYEQYF.

The V and J genes are TRBV7-8 and TRBJ2-7, with unresolved D. Germline V CDR1 and CDR2: SGHVS, FQNEAQ. V gave up 2 bases and J gave up 4 bases, with 3 bases separating them. The CDR3 spans 11 residues. CDR3 nucleotides: TGTGCCAGCAGCTTACTTTACGAGCAGTACTTC. As protein: CASSLLYEQYF. The whole variable domain, filled in from reference TRBV7-8 and TRBJ2-7, reads GAGVSQSPRYKVAKRGQDVALRCDPISGHVSLFWYQQALGQGPEFLTYFQNEAQLDKSGLPSDRFFAERPEGSVSTLKIQRTQQEDSAVYLCASSLLYEQYFGPGTRLTVT.

The V call is TRBV11-3, the J call TRBJ1-4; no clear D gene. V was cut by 2 bases and J by 3 bases, with 13 bases left in between. Germline V gene sequence: CDR1 SGHNT, CDR2 YENEEA. This CDR3 has 16 residues. The CDR3 sequence is CASSLTLGVSNEKLFF. The CDR3 region has the DNA TGTGCCAGCAGCTTAACCCTCGGAGTATCTAATGAAAAACTGTTTTTT.

The V and J genes are TRBV10-3 and TRBJ2-5; 8 bases are shared with TRBD2. Trimming at V came to 8 bases and at J to 5 bases, leaving 16 bases not matched to a gene. This CDR3 contains 16 residues. Germline V gene sequence: CDR1 ENHRY, CDR2 SYGVKD. CDR3 sequence: CAIASNREGQGETQYF. The DNA of the CDR3 is TGTGCCATCGCCTCTAATCGGGAGGGCCAGGGCGAGACCCAGTACTTC.

The rearrangement joins TRBV29-1 to TRBJ2-7, with 9 bases matching TRBD1. The CDR3 is 13 residues long. Germline V lookup: CDR1 SQVTM, CDR2 ANQGSEA. The J segment lost 4 bases and the V segment lost 6 bases, leaving 7 bases of the junction unmatched. In nucleotides, the CDR3 is TGCAGCGTCCCGCTGGGACAGGGTTACGAGCAGTACTTC. Protein product: CSVPLGQGYEQYF.

The chain couples TRBV6-5 to TRBJ1-5, with 7 bases that match TRBD1. Germline trimming cut 4 bases from V and 5 bases from J; bases unmatched to any gene: 8. The CDR3 consists of 15 residues. CDR1 and CDR2 (germline): MNHEY, SVGAGI. The CDR3 here is CASSSRQGGDQPQHF. In nucleotides, the CDR3 is TGTGCCAGCAGTTCGAGACAGGGTGGGGATCAGCCCCAGCATTTT.

The chain employs TRBV5-6 and TRBJ2-1, with 7 bases lining up with TRBD2. The germline V gene encodes CDR1 SGHDT and CDR2 YYEEEE. With 4 bases clipped from V and 8 bases from J, the junction kept 12 bases outside the gene matches. This CDR3 is built from 15 residues. The CDR3 region has the DNA TGTGCCAGCAGCCCTCGGGGGGTAGGTTGGTATGAGCAGTTCTTC. This encodes CASSPRGVGWYEQFF.

V and J are TRBV2 and TRBJ1-2; TRBD1 matches 8 bases. V was clipped by 5 bases and J by 8 bases; unmatched bases: 10. The germline V gene has CDR1 SNHLY and CDR2 FYNNEI. This CDR3 comprises 14 residues. The CDR3 DNA sequence: TGTGCCAGCAGTCGGGACAGGACCTCCGACGGCTACACCTTC. Translating gives CASSRDRTSDGYTF.

The genes are TRBV9 and TRBJ2-7; 7 nucleotides agree with TRBD1. This CDR3 has 13 residues. Germline V gene data show CDR1 as SGDLS and CDR2 as YYNGEE. V shed 4 bases, J shed 3 bases, and the junction held 4 bases outside the gene matches. The CDR3: CASSPRTGYEQYF. The DNA for the CDR3 is TGTGCCAGCAGCCCCCGGACAGGCTACGAGCAGTACTTC.

J is TRBJ2-1 and V is TRBV30; 12 nucleotides match TRBD2. J was trimmed by 7 bases and V by 1 base; bases with no gene match: 11. The CDR3 has 17 amino acids. CDR1 GTSNPN and CDR2 SVGIG come from the germline V gene (reference sequence). The CDR3 spells CAWSDSSGGAALNEQFF. In DNA, the CDR3 is TGTGCCTGGAGTGACTCTAGCGGGGGGGCTGCTTTGAATGAGCAGTTCTTC.

The V call is TRBV6-1, the J call TRBJ1-1; 8 bases agree with TRBD1. From germline, CDR1 is MNHNS and CDR2 SASEGT. The CDR3 spans 13 residues. J was trimmed by 3 bases and V by 7 bases; bases with no gene match: 4. CDR3: CASNQDRDTEAFF. The CDR3 DNA is TGTGCCAGCAACCAGGACAGGGACACTGAAGCTTTCTTT.

This chain uses TRBV11-2 with TRBJ1-2, with D perhaps TRBD1 (5 bases). This CDR3 contains 13 residues. The germline V gene has CDR1 SGHAT and CDR2 FQNNGV. The V end was cut by 5 bases, the J end by 6 bases, with 13 bases between. CDR3 in amino acids: CASSGGDLNGYTF. The CDR3 DNA sequence: TGTGCCAGCAGCGGGGGGGATCTTAATGGCTACACCTTC.

The genes are TRBV28 and TRBJ1-3, with 8 positions matching TRBD1. This CDR3 spans 13 amino acids. Germline assignment: CDR1 MDHEN and CDR2 SYDVKM. V lost 8 bases and J lost 2; bases outside the gene matches: 2. The CDR3 DNA reads as TGTGCCAGCCCGGACAGGGCTGGAAACACCATATATTTT. Translation: CASPDRAGNTIYF. The full variable domain, its missing parts supplied by reference TRBV28 and TRBJ1-3, is DVKVTQSSRYLVKRTGEKVFLECVQDMDHENMFWYRQDPGLGLRLIYFSYDVKMKEKGDIPEGYSVSREKKERFSLILESASTNQTSMYLCASPDRAGNTIYFGEGSWLTVV.

The chain carries TRBV21-1 and TRBJ2-7; the table assigns TRBD2, which was not confirmed against the DNA. TRBV21-1 is described as a pseudogene. This CDR3 comprises 18 residues. This chain's CDR3 is CASSKARRRSEWAYEQYF. CDR3 DNA sequence: TGTGCCAGCAGCAAAGCCAGGAGGCGGTCAGAGTGGGCCTACGAGCAGTACTTC.

The chain combines TRBV4-1 with TRBJ2-5, with TRBD2 as a possible D gene (7 bases). Germline loops: CDR1 MGHRA, CDR2 YSYEKL. The CDR3 has 14 amino acids. Trimming removed 4 bases at V and 4 bases at J, with 13 bases between. The CDR3 DNA follows: TGCGCCAGCAGCCGGCAAGGGGGGGGAGAGACCCAGTACTTC. The encoded protein is CASSRQGGGETQYF.

The CDR3 DNA reads TGTGCCAGTACCACCAGAGGGCGGAACACTGAAGCTTTCTTT. Protein product: CASTTRGRNTEAFF. V gene TRBV19 combines with J gene TRBJ1-1; D gene unclear. The V gene's germline CDR1 is LNHDA and CDR2 SQIVND (reference sequence). Trimming stripped 7 bases from V and 1 base from J, with 13 bases between. This CDR3 is 14 amino acids long.

This clone appeared a single time. The gene calls are TRBV7-2 and TRBJ1-1, with D perhaps TRBD1 (6 bases). Germline CDR1 and CDR2: SGHTA and FQGNSA. With 4 bases removed from V and 2 bases from J, the gap between germline ends came to 11 bases. This CDR3 contains 14 residues. CDR3 in DNA: TGTGCCAGCAGCTATGGACAGCACAACACTGAAGCTTTCTTT. Its translation: CASSYGQHNTEAFF.

The genes are TRBV28 and TRBJ2-5, with 10 bases fitting TRBD2. CDR1 is MDHEN, CDR2 SYDVKM, per germline. The CDR3 is 17 residues long. With 5 bases clipped from V and 0 bases from J, the junction kept 9 bases outside the gene matches. The CDR3 sequence: CASSPSRTSGYQETQYF. CDR3 DNA sequence: TGTGCCAGCAGTCCCTCCCGGACTAGCGGATACCAAGAGACCCAGTACTTC.

This sequence joins TRBV10-1 and TRBJ2-2; possibly TRBD2 for D (6 bases). Germline loops: CDR1 WNHNN, CDR2 SYGVQD (reference sequence). The CDR3 runs 15 residues. V shed 6 bases and J shed 5 bases, with 16 bases lying between them. The chain's CDR3 is CASSPGGPRTGELFF. The DNA for the CDR3 is TGCGCCAGCAGCCCCGGAGGGCCGAGGACCGGGGAGCTGTTTTTT.

V is TRBV6-1 and J is TRBJ2-3; D is uncertain. Deletions cut 1 base from V and 4 bases from J, with 6 bases between. This CDR3 spans 13 amino acids. The germline CDR1 and CDR2 sequences are MNHNS and SASEGT. CDR3 in DNA: TGTGCCAGCAGTGAAGACTACGCAGATACGCAGTATTTT. This codes for CASSEDYADTQYF.

The chain carries TRBV5-1 and TRBJ1-2; D may be TRBD1 (5 bases). The germline V and J ends were trimmed by 0 bases and 4 bases, with 13 bases remaining between them. Germline CDR1 reads SGHRS; CDR2 reads YFSETQ. The CDR3 has 15 amino acids. The CDR3 protein is CASSLDQGLSYGYTF. In DNA form, the CDR3 reads TGCGCCAGCAGCTTGGATCAGGGTCTTTCCTATGGCTACACCTTC.